A selection of T cell receptor beta chains follows, all from one sample in a study of a mutant IDH1 vaccine in newly diagnosed glioma. This table comes from immunoSEQ multiplex PCR, and its TCRdb copy is limited to in-frame clones, with some not included. The table lists tens of thousands of clones, 70% to 85% of them singletons, with 7% to 9% in the top ten. The antigens of these receptors remain unknown. The specimen comprised PBMCs, sampled from a glioma patient whose treatment included an IDH1 peptide vaccine. These receptors originate from a man between 40 and 49 years old with glioma. The CDR3 runs from the conserved cysteine through the conserved F or W. A D gene is named only where the DNA matches it firmly. Not every row has a clone size; where given, it reads once, few, many or a size class.

D,size,V,J,DNA,CDR3
NA,NA,TRBV6-5,TRBJ1-1,TGTGCCAGCAGTTACTCTAAGAACACTGAAGCTTTCTTT,CASSYSKNTEAFF
NA,NA,TRBV6-5,TRBJ2-1,TGTGCCAGCAGTACCACGCCCAGGGAGCAGTTCTTC,CASSTTPREQFF
TRBD2,once,TRBV6-5,TRBJ2-1,TGTGCCAGCATGGGGACTAGCTGGGACAATGAGCAGTTCTTC,CASMGTSWDNEQFF
TRBD2,NA,TRBV11-3,TRBJ2-2,TGTGCCAGCAGGAGAAGAACTAGCGGGAACACCGGGGAGCTGTTTTTT,CASRRRTSGNTGELFF
NA,NA,TRBV6-1,TRBJ1-4,TGTGCCAGCAGTAGACTCACAGGGACCCGTGAAAAACTGTTTTTT,CASSRLTGTREKLFF
NA,NA,TRBV11-2,TRBJ2-3,TGTGCCAGCAGCTTAGGGGTGACTGCGGATGGGGGAGATACGCAGTATTTT,CASSLGVTADGGDTQYF
NA,NA,TRBV11-2,TRBJ2-2,TGTGCCAGCAGCAAGACAGGTCCGGGGACCGGGGAGCTGTTTTTT,CASSKTGPGTGELFF
NA,NA,TRBV4-3,TRBJ2-4,TGCGCCAGCAGCCAAGAAGGGCTAGCCAAAAACATTCAGTACTTC,CASSQEGLAKNIQYF
NA,NA,TRBV28,TRBJ2-1,TGTGCCAGCAGGACGTCAACAAAGGTCTGGGATAGTGAGCAGTTCTTC,CASRTSTKVWDSEQFF
NA,NA,TRBV5-1,TRBJ1-3,TGCGCCAGCAGCTCCGGGGGGCTTAACACCATATATTTT,CASSSGGLNTIYF
NA,NA,TRBV27,TRBJ2-5,TGTGCCAGCAGTCCAAACCCCCAAGAGACCCAGTACTTC,CASSPNPQETQYF
NA,NA,TRBV29-1,TRBJ2-6,TGCAGCGCGTGGGTTACCGGGGCCAACGTCCTGACTTTC,CSAWVTGANVLTF
NA,NA,TRBV7-8,TRBJ1-3,TGTGCCAGCAGCCTAGGGACATCCTCTGGAAACACCATATATTTT,CASSLGTSSGNTIYF
TRBD1,NA,TRBV4-1,TRBJ2-1,TGCGCCAGCAGCCTCACATTTCCCGGGACAGGGCCTTATTATGGGGATGAGCAGTTCTTC,CASSLTFPGTGPYYGDEQFF
NA,NA,TRBV7-9,TRBJ1-2,TGTGCCAGCAGCTTCTCCGGGACATATTCTAACTATGGCTACACCTTC,CASSFSGTYSNYGYTF
TRBD1,NA,TRBV4-2,TRBJ2-7,TGTGCCAGCAGCCAAGGGACAGGGGGCCGTATCCACGAGCAGTACTTC,CASSQGTGGRIHEQYF
TRBD1,NA,TRBV18,TRBJ1-2,TGTGCCAGCTCATCGGCAGCAAGACAGGGGGCGGACTATGGCTACACCTTC,CASSSAARQGADYGYTF
NA,NA,TRBV7-9,TRBJ2-2,TGTGCCAGCAGCCGACCAGCAGAGAACACCGGGGAGCTGTTTTTT,CASSRPAENTGELFF
NA,few,TRBV18,TRBJ2-7,TGTGCCAGCTCACCAAAGGAACTGACCTACGAGCAGTACTTC,CASSPKELTYEQYF
TRBD1,NA,TRBV6-5,TRBJ2-7,TGTGCCAGCAGTTACCGGGACAGCCCCTACGAGCAGTACTTC,CASSYRDSPYEQYF
NA,NA,TRBV16,TRBJ1-6,TGTGCCAGCAGCCAAAGGACAGCCGATAATTCACCCCTCCACTTT,CASSQRTADNSPLHF
TRBD2,NA,TRBV19,TRBJ2-1,TGTGCCAGTAGTGACGGGGGGACTCGTGGCAATGAGCAGTTCTTC,CASSDGGTRGNEQFF
TRBD1,NA,TRBV6-5,TRBJ2-7,TGTGCCAGCAGTCGGACAGGGCCCTCCTACGAGCAGTACTTC,CASSRTGPSYEQYF
NA,NA,TRBV29-1,TRBJ2-3,NA,CSGTGFGSGGTDTQYF
TRBD2,NA,TRBV6-1,TRBJ2-1,TGTGCCAGCAGCCGAGAAGCGGGAGGAGGTAATGAGCAGTTCTTC,CASSREAGGGNEQFF
NA,NA,TRBV5-5,TRBJ1-5,TGTGCCAGCAGTCTTCGGGCGGAATATAGCAATCAGCCCCAGCATTTT,CASSLRAEYSNQPQHF
NA,NA,TRBV19,TRBJ1-1,TGTGCCAGTAGTTTCACACTGAACACTGAAGCTTTCTTT,CASSFTLNTEAFF
NA,NA,TRBV27,TRBJ2-7,TGTGCCAGCAGTTTATATCAGGGGCCCTACGAGCAGTACTTC,CASSLYQGPYEQYF
NA,NA,TRBV12-5,TRBJ1-3,TGTGCTAGTCAGGAGGGTCTCTCAAACACCATATATTTT,CASQEGLSNTIYF
NA,NA,TRBV7-6,TRBJ2-7,TGTGCCAGCAGCCGAGACTTGTACTCCTACGAGCAGTACTTC,CASSRDLYSYEQYF
NA,NA,TRBV7-9,TRBJ1-4,TGTGCCAGCAGCTTTCTGCGGCCTAATGAAAAACTGTTTTTT,CASSFLRPNEKLFF
NA,NA,TRBV7-2,TRBJ1-3,TGTGCCAGCAGCACCCGAGGCGGGGCTGGAAACACCATATATTTT,CASSTRGGAGNTIYF